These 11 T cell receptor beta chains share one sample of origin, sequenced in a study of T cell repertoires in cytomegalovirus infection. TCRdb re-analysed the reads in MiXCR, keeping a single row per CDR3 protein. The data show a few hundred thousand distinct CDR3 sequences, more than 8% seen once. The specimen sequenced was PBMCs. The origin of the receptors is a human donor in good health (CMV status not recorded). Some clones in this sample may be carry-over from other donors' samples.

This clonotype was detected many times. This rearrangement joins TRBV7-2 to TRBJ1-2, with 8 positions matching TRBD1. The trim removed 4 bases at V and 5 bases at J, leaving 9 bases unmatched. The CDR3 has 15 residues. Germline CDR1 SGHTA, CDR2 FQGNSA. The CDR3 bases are TGTGCCAGCAGCTCCCCCGGACAGGGATCATATGGCTACACCTTC. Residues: CASSSPGQGSYGYTF.

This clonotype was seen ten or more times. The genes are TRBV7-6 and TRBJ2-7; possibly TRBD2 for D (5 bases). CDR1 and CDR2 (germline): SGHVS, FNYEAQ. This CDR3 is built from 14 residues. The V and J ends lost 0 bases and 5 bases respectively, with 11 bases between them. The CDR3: CASSLAPTSNEQYF. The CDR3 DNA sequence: TGTGCCAGCAGCTTAGCCCCCACTAGTAACGAGCAGTACTTC.

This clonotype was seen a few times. In nucleotides, the CDR3 is TGTGCCACCACCCTATACATTCGACCGGGACAGGGAACTGACGAGCAGTACTTC. As protein: CATTLYIRPGQGTDEQYF. The V and J genes are TRBV24-1 and TRBJ2-7, with TRBD1 matching 9 bases. Trimming at V came to 8 bases and at J to 5 bases, leaving 21 bases not matched to a gene. The CDR3 runs 18 residues. Looked up from germline, CDR1 is KGHDR and CDR2 is SFDVKD.

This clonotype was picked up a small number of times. The DNA of the CDR3 is TGTGCCAGCAGCTTAAATTCCGCGGAGACCGGGGAGCTGTTTTTT. It codes for CASSLNSAETGELFF. This rearrangement joins TRBV7-3 to TRBJ2-2, with no clear D. The germline CDR1 and CDR2 sequences are SGHTA and FQGTGA. V was cut by 1 base and J by 5 bases, with 11 bases left in between. This CDR3 has 15 residues.

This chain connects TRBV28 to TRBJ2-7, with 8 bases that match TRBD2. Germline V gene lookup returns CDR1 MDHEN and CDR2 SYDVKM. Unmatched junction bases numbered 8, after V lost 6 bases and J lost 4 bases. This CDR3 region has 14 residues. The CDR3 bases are TGTGCCAGCAGGGCTTTGCGCGGGAGGTACGAGCAGTACTTC. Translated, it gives CASRALRGRYEQYF.

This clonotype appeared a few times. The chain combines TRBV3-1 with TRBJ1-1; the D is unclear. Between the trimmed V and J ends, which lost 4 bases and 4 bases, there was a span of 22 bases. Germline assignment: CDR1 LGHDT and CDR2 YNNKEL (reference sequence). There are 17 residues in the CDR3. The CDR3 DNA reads TGTGCCAGCAGCCCCCCCCCGGACCTTTTAGCGGGCACTGAAGCTTTCTTT. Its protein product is CASSPPPDLLAGTEAFF.

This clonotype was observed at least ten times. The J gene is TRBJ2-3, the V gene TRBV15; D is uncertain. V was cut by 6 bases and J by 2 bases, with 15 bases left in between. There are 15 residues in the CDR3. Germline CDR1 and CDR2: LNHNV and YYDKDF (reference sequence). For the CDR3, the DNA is TGTGCCACCAGTTATCTAGGAAGTAACACAGATACGCAGTATTTT. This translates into CATSYLGSNTDTQYF. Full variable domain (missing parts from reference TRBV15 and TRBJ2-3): DAMVIQNPRYQVTQFGKPVTLSCSQTLNHNVMYWYQQKSSQAPKLLFHYYDKDFNNEADTPDNFQSRRPNTSFCFLDIRSPGLGDTAMYLCATSYLGSNTDTQYFGPGTRLTVL.

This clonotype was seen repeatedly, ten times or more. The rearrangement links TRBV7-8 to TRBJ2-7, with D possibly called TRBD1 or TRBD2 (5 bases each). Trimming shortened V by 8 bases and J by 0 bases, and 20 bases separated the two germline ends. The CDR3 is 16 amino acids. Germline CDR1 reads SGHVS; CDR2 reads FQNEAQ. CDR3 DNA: TGTGCCAGCGGGACGGAAGTAAAACAGGCCTCCTACGAGCAGTACTTC. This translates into CASGTEVKQASYEQYF.

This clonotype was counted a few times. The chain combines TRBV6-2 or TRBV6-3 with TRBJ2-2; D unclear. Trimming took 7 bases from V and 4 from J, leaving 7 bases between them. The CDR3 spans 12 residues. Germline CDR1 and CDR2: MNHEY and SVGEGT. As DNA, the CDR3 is TGTGCCAGCAATGGTCTCACCGGGGAGCTGTTTTTT. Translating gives CASNGLTGELFF.

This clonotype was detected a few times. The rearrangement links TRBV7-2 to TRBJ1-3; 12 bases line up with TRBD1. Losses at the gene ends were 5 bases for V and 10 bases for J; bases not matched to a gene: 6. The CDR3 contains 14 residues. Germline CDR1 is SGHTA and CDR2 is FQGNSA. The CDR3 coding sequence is TGTGCCAGCAGCATCGGGACAGGGGGCATGACCATATATTTT. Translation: CASSIGTGGMTIYF. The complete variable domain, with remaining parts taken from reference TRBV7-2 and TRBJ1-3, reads GAGVSQSPSNKVTEKGKDVELRCDPISGHTALYWYRQSLGQGLEFLIYFQGNSAPDKSGLPSDRFSAERTGGSVSTLTIQRTQQEDSAVYLCASSIGTGGMTIYFGEGSWLTVV.

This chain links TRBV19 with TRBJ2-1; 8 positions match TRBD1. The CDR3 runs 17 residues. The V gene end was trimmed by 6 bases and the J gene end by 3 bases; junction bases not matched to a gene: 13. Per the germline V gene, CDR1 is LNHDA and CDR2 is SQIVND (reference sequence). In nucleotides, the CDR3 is TGTGCCAGTAGGAGCTGGGTGACAGGGGATGACTACAATGAGCAGTTCTTC. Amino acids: CASRSWVTGDDYNEQFF.